Given below is one TCR beta chain in context. Which antigen it targets is not known. Per-nucleotide qualities are absent, and no much larger clonotype sits a single base away. RNA was extracted using the RNeasy kit, and roughly 0.45 to 1 microgram was reverse transcribed with random hexamers. The immunoSEQ multiplex PCR assay, which covers 54 Vbeta and 13 Jbeta segments, was used to amplify TCR beta CDR3 regions. PCR amplification bias was corrected using a synthetic template baseline for primer optimization and computational correction. The original methods were these. Reads were annotated to V, D and J genes per IMGT and analyzed with immunoSEQ Analyzer, keeping only productive sequences. Clonality was calculated as one minus the Shannon entropy normalized by log2 of the number of productive unique sequences. Public and private clones were assessed among the 100 most prevalent clones of each patient and control. Clones were defined as Susac-specific if absent from the healthy and MS cohorts, from some 1,000 published viral clones and from other ImmuneACCESS disease sequences. Using fastp at Q25 and MiXCR, TCRdb reprocessed the public reads and kept productive beta chains. Entries are consolidated by CDR3 protein sequence, retaining the most common genes and DNA. The V and J calls and clone size are TCRdb's, not the authors'. The sample table holds 50,000 or so distinct CDR3 sequences, of which 93% were seen once. Roughly 0.5% of the sample comes from the top ten.

The sample comes from a study of CD8 T cells in Susac syndrome (dated by TCRdb to the late 2010s). About the investigation overall: Repertoire sequencing was used to test whether CD8+ T cell activation and differentiation in Susac syndrome was antigen driven. CD8+ T cell repertoire clonality was compared between about a dozen healthy donors, about 14 Susac syndrome patients and approximately 15 multiple sclerosis patients. The investigation overall reported the following: The study acknowledged that relatively few individuals were included in the TCR sequencing and HLA analysis.

For CDR1 and CDR2, the germline V gene lists LGHNA and YNFKEQ. Taken from cysteine to phenylalanine, the CDR3 has 16 residues. Only the CDR3 DNA is retained, 48 bases long and in frame from the first base. Trimming removed 3 bases from V and 8 bases from J; the gene matches leave 7 bases unexplained. Peripheral blood CD8+ and CD4+ T cells from healthy donors, Susac syndrome patients and multiple sclerosis patients were profiled by high-throughput TCR beta sequencing. The multiple sclerosis controls were treatment-naive patients who had stable or active relapsing-remitting disease and met the revised McDonald criteria. Bulk CD8+ and CD4+ T cells were purified by magnetic negative isolation, whereas CD8+ TEMRA cells were enriched by FACS. Blood was collected in EDTA tubes and processed within 24 hours, with PBMCs isolated through density gradient centrifugation. PBMCs destined for TCR sequencing were cryopreserved in liquid nitrogen and later thawed in a 37 °C water bath. The sorted or isolated CD4+, CD8+ and CD8+ TEMRA cells had a purity of 90% or higher.

Specimen: CD8+ T cells from PBMCs. This receptor was obtained from a human donor with multiple sclerosis. The chain employs TRBV4-2 and TRBJ1-4, with 12 middle bases fitting TRBD1. The CDR3 reads as follows: CASSQVIGTGGEKLFF. The nucleotide sequence reads as follows: TGTGCCAGCAGCCAGGTGATCGGGACAGGGGGCGAAAAACTGTTTTTT.